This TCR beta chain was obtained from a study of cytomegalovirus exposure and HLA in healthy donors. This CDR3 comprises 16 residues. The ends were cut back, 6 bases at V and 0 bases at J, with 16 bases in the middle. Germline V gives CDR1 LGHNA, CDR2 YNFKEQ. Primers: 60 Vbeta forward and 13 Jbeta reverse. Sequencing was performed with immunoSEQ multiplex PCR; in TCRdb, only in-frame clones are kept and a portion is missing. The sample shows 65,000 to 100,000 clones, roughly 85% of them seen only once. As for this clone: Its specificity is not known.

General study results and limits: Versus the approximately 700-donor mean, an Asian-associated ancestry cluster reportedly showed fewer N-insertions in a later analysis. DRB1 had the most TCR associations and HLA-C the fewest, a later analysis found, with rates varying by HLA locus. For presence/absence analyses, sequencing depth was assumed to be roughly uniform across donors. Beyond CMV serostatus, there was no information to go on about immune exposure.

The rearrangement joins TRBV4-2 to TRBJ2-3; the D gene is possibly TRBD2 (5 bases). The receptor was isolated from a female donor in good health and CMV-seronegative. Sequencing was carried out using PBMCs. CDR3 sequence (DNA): TGTGCCAGCAGAGAGGTTGCGGGCACTAGCACAGATACGCAGTATTTT. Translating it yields CASREVAGTSTDTQYF.